This paragraph reports one TCR beta chain. Its antigen is unidentified. The entry originates in a study of human T cells and chemical hapten exposure. Study-level results: As patch test score rose, PT1 expanded TCR counts tended to rise as well.

The V and J ends lost 4 bases and 7 bases respectively, with 22 bases between them. The CDR3 runs to 16 residues. Germline lookup yields CDR1 DFQATT and CDR2 SNEGSKA (reference sequence). Unique molecular identifiers were linked by the library to individual cDNA molecules. In the original processing: Samples had a median of 95,638 TCRs, ranging roughly 20,000 to 690,600. TCRdb redid the calling of the RACE reads with MiXCR, one entry per CDR3 protein. The V and J calls and clone size come from TCRdb's table, not from the authors' own analysis. The profile shows 75,000 to 100,000 distinct CDR3 sequences, 9.5% to 15% of them singletons. As to time point: patch test 1, 2 weeks after DPC sensitization. As to treatment: therapeutic diphenylcyclopropenone sensitization with weekly scalp DPC. Blood sampling preceded each patch test application.

This TCR came from a woman in her thirties or forties with alopecia areata. Some clones in this sample may be carry-over from other donors' samples. The V call is TRBV20-1, the J call TRBJ1-4, with a tentative D call TRBD1 (6 bases). The specimen was whole blood, collected in connection with sensitization to the hapten diphenylcyclopropenone (DPC). CDR3 region: CSANPPGTRVGEKLFF. The CDR3 coding sequence is TGCAGTGCTAACCCCCCCGGGACAAGGGTGGGTGAAAAACTGTTTTTT.